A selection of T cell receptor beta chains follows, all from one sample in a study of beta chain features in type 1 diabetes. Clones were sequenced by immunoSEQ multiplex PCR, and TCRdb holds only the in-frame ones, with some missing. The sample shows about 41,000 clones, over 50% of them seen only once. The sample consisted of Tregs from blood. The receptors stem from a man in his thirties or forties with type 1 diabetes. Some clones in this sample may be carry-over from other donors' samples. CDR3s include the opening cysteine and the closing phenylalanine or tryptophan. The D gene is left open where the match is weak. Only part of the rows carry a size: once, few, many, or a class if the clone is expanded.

CDR3: CASSLENGSTQYF
DNA: TGTGCCAGCAGCTTAGAGAACGGGAGCACGCAGTATTTT
size: -
V: TRBV7-2
D: -
J: TRBJ2-3

CDR3: CASSQRRVLDQGNSPLHF
DNA: TGCGCCAGCAGCCAAAGGAGGGTCTTAGACCAGGGTAATTCACCCCTCCACTTT
size: few
V: TRBV4-1
D: -
J: TRBJ1-6

CDR3: CASSSDRGGEQFF
DNA: TGTGCCAGCAGCTCGGACCGGGGGGGCGAGCAGTTCTTC
size: -
V: TRBV7-3
D: TRBD2
J: TRBJ2-1

CDR3: CASSLGAGDQPQHF
DNA: TGTGCCAGCAGCTTGGGGGCGGGGGATCAGCCCCAGCATTTT
size: -
V: TRBV5-6
D: -
J: TRBJ1-5

CDR3: CASSQPRNTEAFF
DNA: TGTGCCAGCAGCCAACCGAGGAACACTGAAGCTTTCTTT
size: -
V: TRBV7-9
D: -
J: TRBJ1-1

CDR3: CASSEASRGEAFF
DNA: TGTGCCAGCAGTGAAGCTTCGAGGGGGGAAGCTTTCTTT
size: -
V: TRBV6-1
D: -
J: TRBJ1-1

CDR3: CASSIRGDTSSHMKYNEQFF
DNA: TGTGCCAGTAGTATCAGGGGCGATACGTCATCCCATATGAAATACAATGAGCAGTTCTTC
size: few
V: TRBV19
D: -
J: TRBJ2-1

CDR3: CASSLDRGQNTEAFF
DNA: TGTGCCAGCAGCTTGGATCGCGGACAGAACACTGAAGCTTTCTTT
size: -
V: TRBV5-4
D: -
J: TRBJ1-1

CDR3: CAWRSDTQYF
DNA: TGTGCCTGGAGATCGGATACGCAGTATTTT
size: -
V: TRBV30
D: -
J: TRBJ2-3

CDR3: CSVEVWGQGFDTQYF
DNA: TGCAGCGTTGAAGTGTGGGGACAGGGGTTCGATACGCAGTATTTT
size: -
V: TRBV29-1
D: TRBD1
J: TRBJ2-3

CDR3: CASSRTGSSYNSPLHF
DNA: TGTGCCAGCAGTAGGACAGGGAGCTCCTATAATTCACCCCTCCACTTT
size: few
V: TRBV14
D: TRBD1
J: TRBJ1-6

CDR3: CAWKVQGNYGYTF
DNA: TGTGCCTGGAAGGTACAGGGCAACTATGGCTACACCTTC
size: -
V: TRBV30
D: -
J: TRBJ1-2

CDR3: CASSLGAANTGELFF
DNA: TGCGCCAGCAGCTTAGGAGCCGCGAACACCGGGGAGCTGTTTTTT
size: -
V: TRBV5-1
D: -
J: TRBJ2-2

CDR3: CASSSLAGAGQETQYF
DNA: TGCGCCAGCAGCTCCCTAGCGGGGGCCGGACAAGAGACCCAGTACTTC
size: once
V: TRBV5-1
D: TRBD2
J: TRBJ2-5